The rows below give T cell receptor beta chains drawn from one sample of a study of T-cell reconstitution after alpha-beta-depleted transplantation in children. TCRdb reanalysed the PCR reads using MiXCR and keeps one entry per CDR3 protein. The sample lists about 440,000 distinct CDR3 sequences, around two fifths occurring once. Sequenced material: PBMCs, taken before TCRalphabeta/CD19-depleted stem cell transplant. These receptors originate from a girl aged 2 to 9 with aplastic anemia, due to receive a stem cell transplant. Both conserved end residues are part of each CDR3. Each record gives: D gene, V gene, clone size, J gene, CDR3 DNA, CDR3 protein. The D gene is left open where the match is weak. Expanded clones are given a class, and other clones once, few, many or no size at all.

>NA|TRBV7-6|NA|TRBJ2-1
TGTGCCAGCAGCTTAAGAGTAGTCGGAAGAAGCGATGAGCAGTTCTTC
CASSLRVVGRSDEQFF
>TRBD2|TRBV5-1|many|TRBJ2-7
TGCGCCAGCAGCTTCGGACTAGCGGGAGAGGACGAGCAGTACTTC
CASSFGLAGEDEQYF
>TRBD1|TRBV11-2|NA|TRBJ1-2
TGTGCCAGCAGCTCGCTTAGGGGGGACAGGCTCTCTAACTATGGCTACACCTTC
CASSSLRGDRLSNYGYTF
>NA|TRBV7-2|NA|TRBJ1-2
TGTGCCAGCCAGCCCGTAGGGATGAGGGATGGCTACACCTTC
CASQPVGMRDGYTF
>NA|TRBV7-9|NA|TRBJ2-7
TGTGCCAGCAGCTTTACAGGCGGTCCCTACGAGCAGTACTTC
CASSFTGGPYEQYF
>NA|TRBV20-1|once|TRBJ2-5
TGCAGTGCTAGACGCATACAAGAGACCCAGTGCTTC
CSARRIQETQCF
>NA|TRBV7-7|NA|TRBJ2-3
TGTGCCAGCAGCCCCGGGGTGATGGCAGATACGCAGTATTTT
CASSPGVMADTQYF
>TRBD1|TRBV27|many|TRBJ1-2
TGTGCCAGCAGTTTTAGGGGGCTGGGTGGCTATGGCTACACCTTC
CASSFRGLGGYGYTF
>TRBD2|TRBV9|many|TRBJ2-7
TGTGCCAGCAGCAGATTATGGGGCGGGAGCTACGAGCAGTACTTC
CASSRLWGGSYEQYF
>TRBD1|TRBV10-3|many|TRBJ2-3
TGTGCCATCAGTGGTCCGGGACAGGTCGGTACAGATACGCAGTATTTT
CAISGPGQVGTDTQYF
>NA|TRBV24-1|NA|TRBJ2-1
TGTGCCACCCAACCGGCAGGGTCCTACAATGAGCAGTTCTTC
CATQPAGSYNEQFF
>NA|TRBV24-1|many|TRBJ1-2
TGTGCCACCAGTCCTTTCGGGGGGAAAGGGTGGTATGGCTACACCTTC
CATSPFGGKGWYGYTF
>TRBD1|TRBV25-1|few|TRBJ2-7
TGTGCCAGCAGCGGAACCCGGGACAGCCCCTACGAGCAGTACTTC
CASSGTRDSPYEQYF
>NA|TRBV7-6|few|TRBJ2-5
TGTGCCAGCAGCTTAATGAACCAAGAGACCCAGTACTTC
CASSLMNQETQYF
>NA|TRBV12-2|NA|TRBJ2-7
TGTGCAAGTCGCTTAGTGCACTACGAGCAGTACTTC
CASRLVHYEQYF
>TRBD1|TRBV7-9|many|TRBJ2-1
TGTGCCAGCAGCCGCCGGGACAGCTCCTACAATGAGCAGTTCTTC
CASSRRDSSYNEQFF
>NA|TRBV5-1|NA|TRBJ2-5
TGCGCCAGCGATCTTGGGGGGCAAGAGACCCAGTACTTC
CASDLGGQETQYF
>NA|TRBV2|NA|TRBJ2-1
TGTGCCAGCACCCCATCAGGGAATGAGCAGTTCTTC
CASTPSGNEQFF
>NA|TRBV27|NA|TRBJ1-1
TGTGCCAGCAGTTTGATGGGCCGGATGGTCACTGAAGCTTTCTTT
CASSLMGRMVTEAFF
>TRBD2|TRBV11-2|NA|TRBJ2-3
TGTGCCAGCAGTTCTTCTAGCGGGAGTCTCACAGATACGCAGTATTTT
CASSSSSGSLTDTQYF
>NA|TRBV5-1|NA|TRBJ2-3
TGCGCCAGCAGTTGGGGGACACCCAGCACAGATACGCAGTATTTT
CASSWGTPSTDTQYF
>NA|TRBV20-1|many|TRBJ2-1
TGCAGTGCTCTGAGGAACAATGAGCAGTTCTTC
CSALRNNEQFF
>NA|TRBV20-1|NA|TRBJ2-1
TGCAGTGCTAGCGGAACCGCAACGAGACAGGACCTTAGGGAGCAGTTCTTC
CSASGTATRQDLREQFF
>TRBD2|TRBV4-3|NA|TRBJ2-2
TGCGCCAGCAGCCAAGGAGCGGGGGGGCGGGTGAACACCGGGGAGCTGTTTTTT
CASSQGAGGRVNTGELFF
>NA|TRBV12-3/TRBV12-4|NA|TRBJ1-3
TGTGCCAGCAGGGACAATCCGGGGTCTCTCTCTGGAAACACCATATATTTT
CASRDNPGSLSGNTIYF
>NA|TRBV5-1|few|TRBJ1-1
TGCGCCAGCAGCCAACTTACTAGACCGAACACTGAAGCTTTCTTT
CASSQLTRPNTEAFF
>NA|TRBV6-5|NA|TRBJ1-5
TGTGCCAGCAGTTACACAGGGAGCAATCAGCCCCAGCATTTT
CASSYTGSNQPQHF
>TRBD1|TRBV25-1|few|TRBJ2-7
TGTGCCAGCAGTGGTGGGACAGCTCCCTACGAGCAGTACTTC
CASSGGTAPYEQYF
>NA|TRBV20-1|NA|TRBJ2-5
TGCAGTGCTGAACTCCGGACTACTAACCCGGAGACCCAGTACTTC
CSAELRTTNPETQYF
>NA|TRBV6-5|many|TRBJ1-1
TGTGCCAGCAGTTACTCACCGGGGTCGAACACTGAAGCTTTCTTT
CASSYSPGSNTEAFF
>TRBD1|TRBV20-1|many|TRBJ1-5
TGCAGTGCTTTTGGGACAGGAGTCAATCAGCCCCAGCATTTT
CSAFGTGVNQPQHF
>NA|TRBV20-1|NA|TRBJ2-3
TGCAGTGCTAGCGCCTGGGAATCAGATACGCAGTATTTT
CSASAWESDTQYF
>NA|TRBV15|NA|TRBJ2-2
TGTGCCACCAGCCCAGACGACAACACCGGGGAGCTGTTTTTT
CATSPDDNTGELFF
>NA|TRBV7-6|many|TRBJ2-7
TGTGCCAGCAGCTTAAGAGGGGGGCCCTACGAGCAGTACTTC
CASSLRGGPYEQYF
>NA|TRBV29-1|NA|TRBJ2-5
TGCAGCGTTTGTAGGGCGGAAGAAGAGACCCAGTACTTC
CSVCRAEEETQYF
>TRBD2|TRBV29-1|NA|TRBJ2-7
TGCAGCGTTCACCACGGGACTAGCGCAGACTACGAGCAGTACTTC
CSVHHGTSADYEQYF
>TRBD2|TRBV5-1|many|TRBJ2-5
TGCGCCAGCAGCTTGGGTAGCGGGCGAGAGACCCAGTACTTC
CASSLGSGRETQYF
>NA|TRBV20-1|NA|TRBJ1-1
TGCAGTGCTAGTTCCCGGGCTAACACTGAAGCTTTCTTT
CSASSRANTEAFF
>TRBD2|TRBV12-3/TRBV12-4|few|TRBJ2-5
TGTGCCAGCAGTTTGAGGTTGACGGGACTAGCGGTTGGAGAGACCCAGTACTTC
CASSLRLTGLAVGETQYF
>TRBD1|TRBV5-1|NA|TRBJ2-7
TGCGCCAGCAGCTTGGAACAGGGGGTCTACGAGCAGTACTTC
CASSLEQGVYEQYF
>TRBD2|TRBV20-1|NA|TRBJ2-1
TGCAGTGTAACTAGCGGGAGGGCCGGATCCTACAATGAGCAGTTCTTC
CSVTSGRAGSYNEQFF
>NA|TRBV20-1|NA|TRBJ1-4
TGCAGTGATCTTCCCCTCCTAGGCGAAAAACTGTTTTTT
CSDLPLLGEKLFF
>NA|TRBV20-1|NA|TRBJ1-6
TGCAGTGCGATGAACCGGGACTCCGACTCACCCCTCCACTTT
CSAMNRDSDSPLHF
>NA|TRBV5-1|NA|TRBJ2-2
TGCGCCAGCAGCTTGGAGGAACAGGGACGAGTCGGGGAGCTGTTTTTT
CASSLEEQGRVGELFF
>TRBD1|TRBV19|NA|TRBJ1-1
TGTGCCAGTAGTATCCCTACAGGGGGGAACACTGAAGCTTTCTTT
CASSIPTGGNTEAFF
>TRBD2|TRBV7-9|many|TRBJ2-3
TGTGCCAGCAGCTTAAGCCGTTTACTAGCGGGTGCAGATACGCAGTATTTT
CASSLSRLLAGADTQYF